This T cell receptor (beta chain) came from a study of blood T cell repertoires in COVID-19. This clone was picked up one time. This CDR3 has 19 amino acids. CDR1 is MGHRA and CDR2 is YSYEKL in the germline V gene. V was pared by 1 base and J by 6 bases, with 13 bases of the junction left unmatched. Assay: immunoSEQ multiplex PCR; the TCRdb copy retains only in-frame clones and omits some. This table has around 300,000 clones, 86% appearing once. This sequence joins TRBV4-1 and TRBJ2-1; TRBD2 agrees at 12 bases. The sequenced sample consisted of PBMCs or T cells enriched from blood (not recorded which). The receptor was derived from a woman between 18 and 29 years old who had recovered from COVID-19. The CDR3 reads CASSQGFSLAGGQGNEQFF. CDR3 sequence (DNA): TGCGCCAGCAGCCAAGGGTTTTCGCTAGCGGGGGGGCAGGGCAATGAGCAGTTCTTC.